A single sample is the source of the 9 T cell receptor beta chains below, sequenced in a study of T cell changes during pregnancy in multiple sclerosis. The protocol was immunoSEQ multiplex PCR, while the TCRdb copy is restricted to in-frame clones and leaves out a portion. In the table there are about 79,000 clones, over 85% of which are singletons. This material consisted of peripheral blood, taken in the second trimester of pregnancy. The receptor source for this set is a female donor in good health, enrolled as a control in a pregnancy study.

The chain combines TRBV7-3 with TRBJ2-1; 10 positions agree with TRBD1. CDR1 and CDR2 from the germline V gene are SGHTA and FQGTGA. Trimming at V came to 5 bases and at J to 7 bases, leaving 8 bases not matched to a gene. This CDR3 has 15 amino acids. CDR3 sequence reads: CASSPWTGGLNEQFF. CDR3 nucleotide sequence: TGTGCCAGCAGCCCCTGGACAGGGGGTTTGAATGAGCAGTTCTTC. The full variable domain, rest sourced from reference TRBV7-3 and TRBJ2-1, is GAGVSQTPSNKVTEKGKYVELRCDPISGHTALYWYRQSLGQGPEFLIYFQGTGAADDSGLPNDRFFAVRPEGSVSTLKIQRTERGDSAVYLCASSPWTGGLNEQFFGPGTRLTVL.

This clone showed up just once. The chain uses TRBV29-1 and TRBJ1-1; the D gene is possibly TRBD1 (5 bases). The CDR3 is 17 residues long. CDR1 and CDR2 (germline): SQVTM, ANQGSEA. The V gene lost 3 bases and the J gene lost 4 bases, with 24 bases spanning the gap. CDR3 sequence: CSVDSQEPARGATEAFF. CDR3 DNA sequence: TGCAGCGTTGATTCCCAGGAGCCGGCCCGCGGGGCCACTGAAGCTTTCTTT.

The chain uses TRBV14 and TRBJ2-3; TRBD2 matches 11 bases. The CDR3 contains 15 residues. The V gene's germline CDR1 is SGHDN and CDR2 FVKESK. V was pared by 0 bases and J by 8 bases, with 4 bases of the junction left unmatched. The CDR3 reads CASSQDLAGGGTQYF. The CDR3 region has the DNA TGTGCCAGCAGCCAAGACCTAGCGGGGGGCGGTACGCAGTATTTT.

The chain carries TRBV27 and TRBJ2-3, with unresolved D. In germline, CDR1 is MNHEY, CDR2 SMNVEV (reference sequence). V was pared by 2 bases and J by 2 bases, with 8 bases between. This CDR3 is built from 14 residues. CDR3 coding DNA: TGTGCCAGCAGTTTAGACACTTACACAGATACGCAGTATTTT. Its protein product is CASSLDTYTDTQYF.

The chain employs TRBV19 and TRBJ2-1; 7 positions agree with TRBD1. This CDR3 is 17 amino acids long. J lost 2 bases, V lost 1 base, and 8 bases had no gene match. The germline V gene encodes CDR1 LNHDA and CDR2 SQIVND (reference sequence). This CDR3 reads CASSIGLSGGTYNEQFF. In nucleotides, the CDR3 is TGTGCCAGTAGTATAGGATTGTCAGGGGGTACCTACAATGAGCAGTTCTTC. Filled out from reference TRBV19 and TRBJ2-1, the complete variable domain reads DGGITQSPKYLFRKEGQNVTLSCEQNLNHDAMYWYRQDPGQGLRLIYYSQIVNDFQKGDIAEGYSVSREKKESFPLTVTSAQKNPTAFYLCASSIGLSGGTYNEQFFGPGTRLTVL.

V gene TRBV4-3 combines with J gene TRBJ1-1; possible D gene TRBD1, 5 bases. CDR3 length: 14 residues. CDR1 and CDR2 (germline): LGHNA, YSLEER. V lost 1 base and J 4 bases, leaving 10 bases between the germline ends. The CDR3 reads CASSQVAGGTEAFF. For the CDR3, the DNA is TGCGCCAGCAGCCAAGTAGCGGGGGGCACTGAAGCTTTCTTT.

This clone was counted once. The gene calls are TRBV14 and TRBJ1-4, with D maybe TRBD1 (6 bases). V shed 4 bases and J shed 2 bases, with 11 bases lying between them. CDR1 is SGHDN, CDR2 FVKESK, per germline. CDR3 size: 15 residues. CDR3 amino acids: CASSPRQGTNEKLFF. The CDR3 DNA reads as TGTGCCAGCAGCCCCCGGCAGGGGACTAATGAAAAACTGTTTTTT. The full variable domain, its missing parts supplied by reference TRBV14 and TRBJ1-4, is EAGVTQFPSHSVIEKGQTVTLRCDPISGHDNLYWYRRVMGKEIKFLLHFVKESKQDESGMPNNRFLAERTGGTYSTLKVQPAELEDSGVYFCASSPRQGTNEKLFFGSGTQLSVL.

The chain carries TRBV19 and TRBJ2-2, with a possible D match to TRBD1 (6 bases). This CDR3 is 16 amino acids long. Germline CDR1 and CDR2: LNHDA and SQIVND (reference sequence). Between the trimmed V and J ends, which lost 3 bases and 3 bases, there was a span of 14 bases. The CDR3 loop is CASSISGGDHTGELFF. CDR3 DNA: TGTGCCAGTAGTATTAGTGGGGGCGACCACACCGGGGAGCTGTTTTTT.

Here the CDR3 DNA reads TGTGCCAGCAGCGCGGAACAGGGTCGGGGTCAGCCCCAGCATTTT. Its translation is CASSAEQGRGQPQHF. The rearrangement uses TRBV9 and TRBJ1-5, with D maybe TRBD1 (6 bases). Germline V gene sequence: CDR1 SGDLS, CDR2 YYNGEE. The V end lost 3 bases, the J end lost 6 bases, and 16 bases lay between the germline ends. The CDR3 spans 15 residues.